A selection of T cell receptor beta chains follows, all from one sample in a study of T cells in Graves' hyperthyroidism and ophthalmopathy. TCRdb redid the calling of the multiplex PCR reads with MiXCR, one entry per CDR3 protein. Of 500,000 to 750,000 distinct CDR3 sequences in the sample, 14% were seen once. Material: blood. The receptors were gathered from a woman aged 18-35 years with Graves' ophthalmopathy. The CDR3 runs from the conserved cysteine through the conserved F or W. The D gene is left open where the match is weak. Clone size is shown for a subset of rows, as once, few, many or a class of expanded clone.

>TRBV9|TRBJ2-7|many|-
TGTGCCAGCAGCGTAGACGGCCACTACGAGCAGTACTTC
CASSVDGHYEQYF
>TRBV30|TRBJ1-2|many|-
TGTGCCTGGAGTCTATGGGCTAACTATGGCTACACCTTC
CAWSLWANYGYTF
>TRBV18|TRBJ1-2|-|TRBD1
TGTGCCAGCTCACCACCAATGCGACAGGGCTATGGCTACACCTTC
CASSPPMRQGYGYTF
>TRBV2|TRBJ1-4|many|TRBD1
TGTGCCAGCGACAGGGGACGCGGTAATGAAAAACTGTTTTTT
CASDRGRGNEKLFF
>TRBV7-2|TRBJ1-5|many|-
TGTGCCAGCAGCTTATACTTGGGCAGTGGGCAGCCCCAGCATTTT
CASSLYLGSGQPQHF
>TRBV19|TRBJ1-5|-|-
TGTGCCAGTAGTAACAGGGAAAACCAGCCCCAGCATTTT
CASSNRENQPQHF
>TRBV11-3|TRBJ2-1|-|TRBD2
TGTGCCAACAGCTTAGACATACTAGCGGGGGAGTACAATGAGCAGTTCTTC
CANSLDILAGEYNEQFF
>TRBV7-2|TRBJ2-2|many|TRBD2
TGTGCCAGCAGCTTCTTTGCAGCGGGAGGAACCGGGGAGCTGTTTTTT
CASSFFAAGGTGELFF
>TRBV5-4|TRBJ2-1|many|-
TGTGCCAGCAGCCAAAGCCTCGAGCAGTTCTTC
CASSQSLEQFF
>TRBV7-2|TRBJ2-5|-|TRBD2
TGTGCCAGCAGCCCCAGGGCGGGAGGACCTGTAGAGACCCAGTACTTC
CASSPRAGGPVETQYF
>TRBV19|TRBJ2-2|-|-
TGTGCCAGTAGTATTGGCAGGGAAGCGACCGGGGAGCTGTTTTTT
CASSIGREATGELFF
>TRBV7-9|TRBJ2-7|few|-
TGTGCCAGCAGCAAAAGCGGAAACGAGCAGTACTTC
CASSKSGNEQYF